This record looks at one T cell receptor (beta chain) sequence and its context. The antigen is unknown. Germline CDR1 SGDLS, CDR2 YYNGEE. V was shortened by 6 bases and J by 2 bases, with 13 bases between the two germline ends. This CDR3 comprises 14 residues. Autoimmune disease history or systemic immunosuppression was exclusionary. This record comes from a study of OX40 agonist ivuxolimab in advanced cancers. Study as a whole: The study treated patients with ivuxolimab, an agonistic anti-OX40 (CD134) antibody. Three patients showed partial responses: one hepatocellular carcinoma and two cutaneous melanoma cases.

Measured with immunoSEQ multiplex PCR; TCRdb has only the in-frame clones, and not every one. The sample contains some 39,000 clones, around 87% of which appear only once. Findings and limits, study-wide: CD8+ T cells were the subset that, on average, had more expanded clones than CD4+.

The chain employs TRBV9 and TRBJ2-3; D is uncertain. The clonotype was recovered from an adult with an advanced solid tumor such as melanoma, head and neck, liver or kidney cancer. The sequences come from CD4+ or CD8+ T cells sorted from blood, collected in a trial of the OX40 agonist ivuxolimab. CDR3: CASKQLPTTDTQYF. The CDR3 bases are TGTGCCAGCAAGCAGCTACCTACCACAGATACGCAGTATTTT.